Shown below are 16 T cell receptor beta chains from a single sample sequenced in a study of shared clonotypes between healthy human individuals. Assay: immunoSEQ multiplex PCR; the TCRdb copy retains only in-frame clones and omits some. Of roughly 2.6 million clones in the sample, 85% to 95% were seen once. What was sequenced was naive CD4+ T cells sorted from blood. Subset noted: CD45RA+ positively selected. These receptors all come from a man between 18 and 29 years old in good health.

This chain joins TRBV9 and TRBJ2-5; 9 bases agree with TRBD2. V was pared by 2 bases and J by 2 bases, with 10 bases of the junction left unmatched. CDR1 is SGDLS and CDR2 is YYNGEE in the germline V gene. This CDR3 has 17 amino acids. This CDR3 reads CASSVGPQAGGQETQYF. CDR3 sequence (DNA): TGTGCCAGCAGCGTGGGACCCCAAGCGGGGGGTCAAGAGACCCAGTACTTC.

V gene TRBV30 combines with J gene TRBJ2-5; weak D call: TRBD1 (6 bases). The end of the DNA aligns better with TRBJ2-7, so the J call may be wrong. Per germline, CDR1 GTSNPN and CDR2 SVGIG (reference sequence). The CDR3 totals 13 residues. Here the CDR3 reads CAWNPGAGLEQYF. The CDR3 coding sequence is TGTGCCTGGAATCCAGGGGCAGGACTCGAGCAGTACTTC.

The chain's CDR3 is CASSLAGLQPQHF. The CDR3 DNA reads TGTGCCAGCAGCTTAGCTGGACTGCAGCCCCAGCATTTT. The chain links TRBV7-7 to TRBJ1-5; D is unclear. This CDR3 region has 13 residues. Germline assignment: CDR1 SSHAT and CDR2 FNYEAQ (reference sequence). Trimming pared 0 bases from V and 7 bases from J, leaving 7 bases between.

V is TRBV6-6 and J is TRBJ2-7; D is possibly TRBD1 or TRBD2 (6 bases each). CDR1 is MNHNY, CDR2 SVGAGI, per germline (reference sequence). The CDR3 is made up of 15 amino acids. Deletions cut 0 bases from V and 6 bases from J, with 15 bases between. The CDR3 loop reads CASSYSRGVLSEQYF. CDR3 DNA: TGTGCCAGCAGTTACTCGAGGGGGGTCCTCTCCGAGCAGTACTTC.

This clone appeared once. The chain joins TRBV5-1 to TRBJ1-1, with D perhaps matching TRBD1 (5 bases). Trimming removed 4 bases from V and 5 bases from J, with 24 bases in between. This CDR3 is 17 amino acids long. Looked up from germline, CDR1 is SGHRS and CDR2 is YFSETQ. CDR3 residues: CASSPRRTGPSGTEAFF. CDR3 coding DNA: TGCGCCAGCAGCCCTCGAAGGACGGGGCCCAGTGGTACTGAAGCTTTCTTT.

The V call is TRBV7-8, the J call TRBJ1-1, with a weak D call TRBD1 (6 bases). This CDR3 has 17 residues. Germline CDR1 SGHVS, CDR2 FQNEAQ. V shed 6 bases and J shed 1 base, with 21 bases lying between them. CDR3 loop: CASSIGGGGRSNTEAFF. The CDR3 coding sequence is TGTGCCAGCAGTATAGGTGGGGGGGGCCGCTCGAACACTGAAGCTTTCTTT.

The CDR3 DNA reads as TGTGCCAGCAGTATGCGACTAGCGGGAGAGGATACGCAGTATTTT. As protein: CASSMRLAGEDTQYF. The V and J genes are TRBV6-6 and TRBJ2-3; TRBD2 matches 12 bases. Germline CDR1 MNHNY, CDR2 SVGAGI (reference sequence). The J segment lost 6 bases and the V segment lost 5 bases, leaving 6 bases of the junction unmatched. This CDR3 region has 15 residues.

CDR3 amino acids: CASSQDSDSHEQYF. The CDR3 DNA follows: TGTGCCAGCAGCCAAGATTCGGACAGCCACGAGCAGTACTTC. The chain couples TRBV14 to TRBJ2-7; D possibly corresponds to TRBD1 (6 bases). V lost 0 bases to trimming and J lost 5 bases, with 11 bases between them. Germline V CDR1 and CDR2: SGHDN, FVKESK. CDR3 length: 14 residues.

The gene calls are TRBV7-9 and TRBJ1-2; perhaps TRBD1 as D (6 bases). There are 16 residues in the CDR3. The germline V and J ends were trimmed by 0 bases and 2 bases, with 13 bases remaining between them. The germline V gene encodes CDR1 SEHNR and CDR2 FQNEAQ (reference sequence). The CDR3 here is CASSLAGAGVNYGYTF. CDR3 nucleotide sequence: TGTGCCAGCAGCTTAGCGGGAGCAGGGGTGAACTATGGCTACACCTTC.

The rearrangement uses TRBV5-6 and TRBJ2-1, with 12 bases lining up with TRBD2. J lost 7 bases, V lost 1 base, and 3 bases had no gene match. Germline V gene sequence: CDR1 SGHDT, CDR2 YYEEEE. The CDR3 totals 15 residues. The CDR3 coding sequence is TGTGCCAGCAGCTTGCCTAGCGGGGGGGGGAATGAGCAGTTCTTC. It translates to CASSLPSGGGNEQFF. The full variable domain, with the rest looked up from reference TRBV5-6 and TRBJ2-1, is DAGVTQSPTHLIKTRGQQVTLRCSPKSGHDTVSWYQQALGQGPQFIFQYYEEEERQRGNFPDRFSGHQFPNYSSELNVNALLLGDSALYLCASSLPSGGGNEQFFGPGTRLTVL.

Details on this clone: This specimen includes other DNA sequences encoding the same CDR3. This chain joins TRBV5-4 and TRBJ2-5, with 7 positions matching TRBD1. V was clipped by 2 bases and J by 5 bases; unmatched bases: 3. The CDR3 contains 13 residues. The germline V gene encodes CDR1 SGHNT and CDR2 YYREEE (reference sequence). DNA for the CDR3: TGTGCCAGCAGCTTCGGACAGGAGGAGACCCAGTACTTC. Translation gives CASSFGQEETQYF. The full variable domain, rest sourced from reference TRBV5-4 and TRBJ2-5, is ETGVTQSPTHLIKTRGQQVTLRCSSQSGHNTVSWYQQALGQGPQFIFQYYREEENGRGNFPPRFSGLQFPNYSSELNVNALELDDSALYLCASSFGQEETQYFGPGTRLLVL.

J is TRBJ2-3 and V is TRBV9, with D possibly matching TRBD1 (6 bases). This CDR3 contains 23 residues. The germline V and J ends were trimmed by 0 bases and 0 bases, with 32 bases remaining between them. Germline V gene sequence: CDR1 SGDLS, CDR2 YYNGEE. CDR3: CASSVGGGPDRLNTATSTDTQYF. As DNA, the CDR3 is TGTGCCAGCAGCGTAGGAGGGGGACCGGACCGTCTGAATACCGCCACTAGCACAGATACGCAGTATTTT.

In its sample, this clone was seen once. CDR3 DNA: TGTGCAAGTCGCTTAGAGTCAACTAGCGGGAATACCTACGAGCAGTACTTC. Amino acid sequence: CASRLESTSGNTYEQYF. The chain recombines TRBV12-2 with TRBJ2-7; the D segment call TRBD2 is taken from the table without a DNA check. TRBV12-2 is a pseudogene segment. This CDR3 has 17 amino acids.

This clone occurred once. Other DNA sequences in this sample translate to the same CDR3. V and J are TRBV10-1 and TRBJ1-1; D is unresolved. Germline assignment: CDR1 WNHNN and CDR2 SYGVQD (reference sequence). V was trimmed by 4 bases and J by 1 base, leaving 7 bases between them. CDR3 length equals 13 residues. CDR3 nucleotide sequence: TGCGCCAGCAGTGGACAACCGAACACTGAAGCTTTCTTT. Translated: CASSGQPNTEAFF.

The chain uses TRBV7-2 and TRBJ2-7; D remains unclear. The germline V gene has CDR1 SGHTA and CDR2 FQGNSA. Trimming removed 5 bases from V and 2 bases from J, with 10 bases in between. The CDR3 length is 13 residues. The CDR3 DNA is TGTGCCAGCAGCCCGACCTTAGCCTACGAGCAGTACTTC. Protein: CASSPTLAYEQYF.

V and J are TRBV5-4 and TRBJ2-2; 8 bases match TRBD1. With V trimmed by 4 bases and J by 6 bases, 8 bases remained unmatched. Germline V gives CDR1 SGHNT, CDR2 YYREEE (reference sequence). The CDR3 runs to 15 residues. The DNA of the CDR3 is TGTGCCAGCAGCCAAGGACAGGGCATGGCCGGGGAGCTGTTTTTT. This gives the protein CASSQGQGMAGELFF. The complete variable domain, with remaining parts taken from reference TRBV5-4 and TRBJ2-2, reads ETGVTQSPTHLIKTRGQQVTLRCSSQSGHNTVSWYQQALGQGPQFIFQYYREEENGRGNFPPRFSGLQFPNYSSELNVNALELDDSALYLCASSQGQGMAGELFFGEGSRLTVL.